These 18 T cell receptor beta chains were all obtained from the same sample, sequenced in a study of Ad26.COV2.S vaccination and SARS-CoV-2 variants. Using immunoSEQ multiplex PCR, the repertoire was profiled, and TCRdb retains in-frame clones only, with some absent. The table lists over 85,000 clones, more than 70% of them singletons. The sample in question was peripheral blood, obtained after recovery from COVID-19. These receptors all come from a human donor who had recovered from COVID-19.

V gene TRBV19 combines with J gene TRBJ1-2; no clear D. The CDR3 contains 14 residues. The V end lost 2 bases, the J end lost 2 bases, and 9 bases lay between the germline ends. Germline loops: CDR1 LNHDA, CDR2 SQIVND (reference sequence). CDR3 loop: CASSITGLNYGYTF. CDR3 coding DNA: TGTGCCAGTAGTATAACGGGCCTCAACTATGGCTACACCTTC.

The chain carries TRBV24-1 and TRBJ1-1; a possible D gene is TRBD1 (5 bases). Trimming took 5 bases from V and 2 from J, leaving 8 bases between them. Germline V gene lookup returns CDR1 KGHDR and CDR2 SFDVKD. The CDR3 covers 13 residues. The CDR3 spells CATSGGPNTEAFF. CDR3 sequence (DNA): TGTGCCACCAGTGGGGGCCCTAACACTGAAGCTTTCTTT.

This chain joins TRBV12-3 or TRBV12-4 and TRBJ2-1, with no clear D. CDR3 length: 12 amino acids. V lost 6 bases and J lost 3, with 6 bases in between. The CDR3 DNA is TGTGCCAGCAGCCTCAACTACAATGAGCAGTTCTTC. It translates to CASSLNYNEQFF.

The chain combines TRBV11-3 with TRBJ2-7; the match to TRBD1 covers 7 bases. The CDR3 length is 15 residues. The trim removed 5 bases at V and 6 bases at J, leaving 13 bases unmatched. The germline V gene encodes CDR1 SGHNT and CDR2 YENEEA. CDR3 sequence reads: CASSPRTGRAGEQYF. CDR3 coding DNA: TGTGCCAGCAGCCCCCGGACAGGTCGGGCCGGCGAGCAGTACTTC.

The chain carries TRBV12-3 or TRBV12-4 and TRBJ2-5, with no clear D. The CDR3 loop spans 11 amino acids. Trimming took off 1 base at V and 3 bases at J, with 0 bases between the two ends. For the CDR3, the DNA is TGTGCCAGCAGTTTAGAAGAGACCCAGTACTTC. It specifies CASSLEETQYF.

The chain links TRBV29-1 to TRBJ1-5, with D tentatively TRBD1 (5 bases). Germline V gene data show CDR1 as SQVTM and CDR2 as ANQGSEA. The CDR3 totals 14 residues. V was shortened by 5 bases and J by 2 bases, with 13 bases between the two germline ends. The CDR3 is CSVSQGRGNQPQHF. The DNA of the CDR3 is TGCAGCGTTTCGCAGGGACGGGGCAATCAGCCCCAGCATTTT.

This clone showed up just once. CDR3 protein: CASSSDRANSPLHF. In DNA, the CDR3 is TGCGCCAGCAGCTCGGACAGGGCTAATTCACCCCTCCACTTT. The chain has TRBV5-1 and TRBJ1-6; 8 positions agree with TRBD1. Trimming removed 3 bases from V and 6 bases from J; junction bases left unmatched: 2. Germline CDR1 and CDR2: SGHRS and YFSETQ. CDR3 length: 14 residues.

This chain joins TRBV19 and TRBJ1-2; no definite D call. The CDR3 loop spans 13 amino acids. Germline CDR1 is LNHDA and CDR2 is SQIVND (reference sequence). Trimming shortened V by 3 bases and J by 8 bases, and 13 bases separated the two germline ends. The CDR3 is CASSIREGEGYTF. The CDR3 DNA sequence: TGTGCCAGTAGTATTAGAGAGGGAGAAGGCTACACCTTC.

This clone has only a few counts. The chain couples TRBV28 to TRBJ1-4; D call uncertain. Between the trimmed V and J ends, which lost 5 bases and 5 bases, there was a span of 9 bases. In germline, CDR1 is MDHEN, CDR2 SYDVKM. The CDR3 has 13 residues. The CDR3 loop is CASSVVLNEKLFF. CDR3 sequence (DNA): TGTGCCAGCAGTGTCGTATTAAATGAAAAACTGTTTTTT. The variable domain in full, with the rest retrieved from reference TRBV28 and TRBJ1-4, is DVKVTQSSRYLVKRTGEKVFLECVQDMDHENMFWYRQDPGLGLRLIYFSYDVKMKEKGDIPEGYSVSREKKERFSLILESASTNQTSMYLCASSVVLNEKLFFGSGTQLSVL.

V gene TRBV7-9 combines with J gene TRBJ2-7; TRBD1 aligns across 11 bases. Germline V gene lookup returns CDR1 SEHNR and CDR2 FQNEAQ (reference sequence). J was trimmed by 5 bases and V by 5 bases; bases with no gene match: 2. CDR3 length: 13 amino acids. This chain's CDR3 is CASSRTGGHEQYF. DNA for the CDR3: TGTGCCAGCAGCCGGACAGGGGGCCACGAGCAGTACTTC.

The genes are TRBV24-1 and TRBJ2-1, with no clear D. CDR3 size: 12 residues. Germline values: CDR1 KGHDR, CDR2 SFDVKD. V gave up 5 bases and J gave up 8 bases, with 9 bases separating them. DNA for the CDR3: TGTGCCACCAGTGTTCATGGGGATGAGCAGTTCTTC. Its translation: CATSVHGDEQFF.

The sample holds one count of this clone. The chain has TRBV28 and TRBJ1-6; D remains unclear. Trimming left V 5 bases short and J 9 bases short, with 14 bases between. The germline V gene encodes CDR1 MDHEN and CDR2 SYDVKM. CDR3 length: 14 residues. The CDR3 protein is CASSVTPMRSPLHF. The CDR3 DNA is TGTGCCAGCAGTGTGACCCCCATGCGTTCACCCCTCCACTTT.

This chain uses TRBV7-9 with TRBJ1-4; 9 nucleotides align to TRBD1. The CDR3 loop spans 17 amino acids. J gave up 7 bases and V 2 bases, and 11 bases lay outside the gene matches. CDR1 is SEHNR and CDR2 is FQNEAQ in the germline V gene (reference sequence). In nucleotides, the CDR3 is TGTGCCAGCAGCTTAATGGGACAGGGAAGGTATAGTGAAAAACTGTTTTTT. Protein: CASSLMGQGRYSEKLFF.

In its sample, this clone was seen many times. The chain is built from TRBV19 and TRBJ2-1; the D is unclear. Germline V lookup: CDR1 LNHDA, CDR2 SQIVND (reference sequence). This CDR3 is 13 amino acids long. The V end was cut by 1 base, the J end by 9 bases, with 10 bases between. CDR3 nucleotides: TGTGCCAGTAGTATAGGGAGTTTAACTGAGCAGTTCTTC. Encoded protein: CASSIGSLTEQFF.

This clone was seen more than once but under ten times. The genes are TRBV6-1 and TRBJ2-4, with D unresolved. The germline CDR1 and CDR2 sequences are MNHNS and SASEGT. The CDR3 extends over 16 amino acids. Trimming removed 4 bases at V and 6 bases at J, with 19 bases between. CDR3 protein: CASSVERGLGTNIQYF. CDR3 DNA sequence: TGTGCCAGCAGTGTTGAACGCGGCCTGGGTACAAACATTCAGTACTTC.

The chain's CDR3 is CASSAGTDTDTQYF. DNA of the CDR3: TGTGCCAGCAGCGCGGGGACCGACACAGATACGCAGTATTTT. V gene TRBV11-3 combines with J gene TRBJ2-3, with D possibly matching TRBD2 (6 bases). The V and J ends lost 5 bases and 2 bases respectively, with 11 bases between them. The CDR3 is 14 amino acids. Germline V gene sequence: CDR1 SGHNT, CDR2 YENEEA.

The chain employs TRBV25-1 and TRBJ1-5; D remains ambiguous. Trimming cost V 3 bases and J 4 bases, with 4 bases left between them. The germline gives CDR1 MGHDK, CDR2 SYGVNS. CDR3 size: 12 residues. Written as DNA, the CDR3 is TGTGCCAGCAGTGATCGGAATCAGCCCCAGCATTTT. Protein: CASSDRNQPQHF.

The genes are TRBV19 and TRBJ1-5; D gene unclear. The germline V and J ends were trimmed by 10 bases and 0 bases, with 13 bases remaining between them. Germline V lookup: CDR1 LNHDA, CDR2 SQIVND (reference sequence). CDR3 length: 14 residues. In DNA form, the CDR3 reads TGTGCCATCGGCAAGGGATATAGCAATCAGCCCCAGCATTTT. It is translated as CAIGKGYSNQPQHF.